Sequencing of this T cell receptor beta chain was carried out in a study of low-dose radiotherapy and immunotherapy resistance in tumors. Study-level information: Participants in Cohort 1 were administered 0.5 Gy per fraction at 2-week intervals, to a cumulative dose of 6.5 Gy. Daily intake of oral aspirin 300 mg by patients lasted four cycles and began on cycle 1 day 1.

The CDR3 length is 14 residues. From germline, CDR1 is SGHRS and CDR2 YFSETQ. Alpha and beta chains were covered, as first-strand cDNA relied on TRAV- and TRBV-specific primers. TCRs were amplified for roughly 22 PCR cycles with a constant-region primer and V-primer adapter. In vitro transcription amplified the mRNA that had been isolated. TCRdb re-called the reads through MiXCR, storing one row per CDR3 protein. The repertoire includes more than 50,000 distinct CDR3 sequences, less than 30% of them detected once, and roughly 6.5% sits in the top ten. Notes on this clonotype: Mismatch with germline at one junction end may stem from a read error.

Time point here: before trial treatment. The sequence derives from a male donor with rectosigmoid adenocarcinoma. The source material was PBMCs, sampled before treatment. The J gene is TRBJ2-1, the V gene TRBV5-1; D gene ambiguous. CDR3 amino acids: CASSPLPIYNEQFF. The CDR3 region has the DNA TGTGCCAGCAGCCCTCTCCCTATCTACAATGAGCAGTTCTTC.